This is a list of T cell receptor beta chains from one sample in a study of T cell changes during pregnancy in multiple sclerosis. Using immunoSEQ multiplex PCR, the repertoire was profiled, and TCRdb retains in-frame clones only, with some absent. Of about 40,000 clones in the sample, 88% were seen once. The source was CD4+ T cells from peripheral blood mononuclear cells, collected in the second trimester of pregnancy. The receptor source for this set is a female donor with multiple sclerosis, enrolled in a pregnancy study. The CDR3 runs from the conserved cysteine through the conserved F or W. A D gene is named only where the DNA matches it firmly. Clone sizes are given selectively: once, few, many, or a class where the clone is expanded.

NA	TRBJ2-1	NA	TRBV5-1	TGCGCCAGCAGTTTTCGGGGTCCTAACAATGAGCAGTTCTTC	CASSFRGPNNEQFF
NA	TRBJ2-3	TRBD1	TRBV2	TGTGCCAGCAGTTTGGACAGGGGCACAGATACGCAGTATTTT	CASSLDRGTDTQYF
NA	TRBJ2-7	NA	TRBV4-2	TGTGCCAGCAGCCAAGGGTTCTTTGGCGGGCCACCGTACGAGCAGTACTTC	CASSQGFFGGPPYEQYF
once	TRBJ2-1	TRBD2	TRBV28	TGTGCCAGCGGGCCCGGGAGGGCCCACAATGAGCAGTTCTTC	CASGPGRAHNEQFF
NA	TRBJ2-6	TRBD1	TRBV6-6	TGTGCCAGCAGTTACCCGACAGGGCCTGGGGCCAACGTCCTGACTTTC	CASSYPTGPGANVLTF
NA	TRBJ2-2	NA	TRBV5-1	TGCGCCAGCAGCGCGGCCAGGGTTACCGGGGAGCTGTTTTTT	CASSAARVTGELFF
once	TRBJ1-4	TRBD1	TRBV6-5	TGTGCCAGCAGCTCTACAGGGGGCGCATATGAAAAACTGTTTTTT	CASSSTGGAYEKLFF
NA	TRBJ1-2	NA	TRBV6-6	TGTGCCAGCTTTACAGGACGCTATGGCTACACCTTC	CASFTGRYGYTF
NA	TRBJ2-7	TRBD1	TRBV14	TGTGCCAGCAGCCACGGGACAGGGGGCTATGGTTTTTACTACGAGCAGTACTTC	CASSHGTGGYGFYYEQYF
NA	TRBJ1-1	TRBD1	TRBV7-3	TGTGCCAGCAGCTTGGACAGGTCGGGACCCACTGAAGCTTTCTTT	CASSLDRSGPTEAFF
NA	TRBJ2-1	TRBD2	TRBV9	TGTGCCAGCAGCTCCGGGGGGTTTAGGAGATATGAGCAGTTCTTC	CASSSGGFRRYEQFF
NA	TRBJ2-1	TRBD1	TRBV2	TGTGCCAGCAGTGCCGGGACAGGGGGAAGCCTAAGCTCCTACAATGAGCAGTTCTTC	CASSAGTGGSLSSYNEQFF
NA	TRBJ2-5	NA	TRBV18	TGTGCCAGCTCACCACCGGAGCCGATTGAGACCCAGTACTTC	CASSPPEPIETQYF
NA	TRBJ2-1	TRBD1	TRBV29-1	TGCAGCGCTACCCCAAAACATGGACAGGGGGCCGCCAATGAGCAGTTCTTC	CSATPKHGQGAANEQFF
NA	TRBJ2-1	TRBD2	TRBV7-6	TGTGCCAGCAGCTTAGCGCCAAGGACTAGATGGGACAATGAGCAGTTCTTC	CASSLAPRTRWDNEQFF
NA	TRBJ2-1	TRBD2	TRBV19	TGTGCCAGTAGTGTAGCGGGAGTTTACAATGAGCAGTTCTTC	CASSVAGVYNEQFF
NA	TRBJ2-5	NA	TRBV6-5	TGTGCCAGCAGCAAGACAGGGAGGCAAGAGACCCAGTACTTC	CASSKTGRQETQYF
NA	TRBJ1-4	TRBD1	TRBV25-1	TGTGCCAGCAGTGTTCGAACAGGGGAATTGAATGAAAAACTGTTTTTT	CASSVRTGELNEKLFF
NA	TRBJ1-1	NA	TRBV6-5	TGTGCCAGCAGTTACTGGAGGGTTAACACTGAAGCTTTCTTT	CASSYWRVNTEAFF
medium-sized	TRBJ2-1	TRBD2	TRBV7-2	TGTGCCAGCAGCTCCCAGCCTCTAGCGGGACCTTACAATGAGCAGTTCTTC	CASSSQPLAGPYNEQFF
NA	TRBJ2-2	TRBD2	TRBV28	TGTGCCAGCAGCCTCCCCGGCGGGGGGAACACCGGGGAGCTGTTTTTT	CASSLPGGGNTGELFF
NA	TRBJ1-4	NA	TRBV7-9	TGTGCCAGCAGCCCTGGACAAATTGAGGACAAGAAACTGTTTTTT	CASSPGQIEDKKLFF
NA	TRBJ1-2	TRBD1	TRBV29-1	TGCAGCGCCGAGAGACAACAGGGGTACTATGGCTACACCTTC	CSAERQQGYYGYTF
NA	TRBJ1-4	NA	TRBV19	TGTGCCAGTAGTATACAGGGGTCTAATGAAAAACTGTTTTTT	CASSIQGSNEKLFF
NA	TRBJ1-5	NA	TRBV7-8	TGTGCCAGCAGCTTAGCGGGGCAGACCAATCAGCCCCAGCATTTT	CASSLAGQTNQPQHF
NA	TRBJ2-5	TRBD2	TRBV7-2	TGTGCCAGCAGTCGTAGTAGCGGGAACCGGGAGACCCAGTACTTC	CASSRSSGNRETQYF
NA	TRBJ2-1	NA	TRBV4-1	TGCGCCAGCAGCCAAGTCAATAGTATGAATGAGCAGTTCTTC	CASSQVNSMNEQFF
few	TRBJ2-7	NA	TRBV7-2	TGTGCCAGCAGCTTAGTTTGGGCCAGTAGCGAGCAGTACTTC	CASSLVWASSEQYF
few	TRBJ2-1	NA	TRBV15	TGTGCCACCAGCAGAGATCCCCAGGGCCAACAGTTCTTC	CATSRDPQGQQFF
few	TRBJ1-3	TRBD1	TRBV19	TGTGCCAGTAGTCAATGGGACAGCTACTCTGGAAACACCATATATTTT	CASSQWDSYSGNTIYF
NA	TRBJ2-1	NA	TRBV10-2	TGCGCCAGCAGTCCACACTCGACTACCTCCTACAATGAGCAGTTCTTC	CASSPHSTTSYNEQFF
NA	TRBJ2-2	NA	TRBV14	TGTGCCAGCAGCCAAGTTGCGGGACCCGGGGAGCTGTTTTTT	CASSQVAGPGELFF
once	TRBJ1-1	NA	TRBV4-1	TGCGCCAGCAGCCAAGATCAGGTGGGGAACACTGAAGCTTTCTTT	CASSQDQVGNTEAFF
NA	TRBJ2-1	NA	TRBV30	TGTGCCTGGGGAGCTCGGTATGAGCAGTTCTTC	CAWGARYEQFF
NA	TRBJ1-1	NA	TRBV28	TGTGCCAGCTCTTACACTGAAGCTTTCTTT	CASSYTEAFF
NA	TRBJ2-7	NA	TRBV13	TGTGCCAGCAGCTTATATCAGGGTGGGCAGTACTTC	CASSLYQGGQYF
NA	TRBJ2-5	NA	TRBV15	TGTGCCACCAGCAGAGACAGGGTCCAAGAGACCCAGTACTTC	CATSRDRVQETQYF
NA	TRBJ1-3	TRBD1	TRBV2	TGTGCCAGGAGACAGGGCTCTGGAAACACCATATATTTT	CARRQGSGNTIYF
NA	TRBJ2-6	NA	TRBV15	TGTGCCACCAGCAAACCCGGCTCTGGGGCCAACGTCCTGACTTTC	CATSKPGSGANVLTF
NA	TRBJ1-1	NA	TRBV28	TGTGCCAGCAGTCCGTCTGCTCAGGGGTTGAACACTGAAGCTTTCTTT	CASSPSAQGLNTEAFF
NA	TRBJ2-6	TRBD1	TRBV6-1	TGTGCCAGCAGTGCACGGACAGGGTGGAGCTCTGGGGCCAACGTCCTGACTTTC	CASSARTGWSSGANVLTF
NA	TRBJ1-5	NA	TRBV27	TGTGCCAGCAGCCTAAACCTTAATCAGCCCCAGCATTTT	CASSLNLNQPQHF
NA	TRBJ1-3	NA	TRBV6-1	TGTGCCAGCAGCCCTATCTCCCGGAGGCGGGGGTATTTT	CASSPISRRRGYF
NA	TRBJ1-1	NA	TRBV9	TGTGCCAGCAGCGTAGAGGGGGGGTACACTGAAGCTTTCTTT	CASSVEGGYTEAFF
NA	TRBJ2-7	TRBD2	TRBV6-5	TGTGCCAGCAGTTACACGACTAGCGGGAGAGCGTACGAGCAGTACTTC	CASSYTTSGRAYEQYF
once	TRBJ2-1	TRBD2	TRBV5-1	TGCGCCAGCAGCTTGGTGGGACTAGCGCCGTACAATGAGCAGTTCTTC	CASSLVGLAPYNEQFF
NA	TRBJ2-1	TRBD2	TRBV29-1	TGCAGCGTTCCGACTAGCCGGTCCTACAATGAGCAGTTCTTC	CSVPTSRSYNEQFF
NA	TRBJ2-3	TRBD1	TRBV28	TGTGCCAGCAATCCGTACAGGGGAACAGATACGCAGTATTTT	CASNPYRGTDTQYF
few	TRBJ1-5	NA	TRBV27	TGTGCCAGCAGTTTATCGCGACAGGCCCAGCCCCAGCATTTT	CASSLSRQAQPQHF
NA	TRBJ2-7	NA	TRBV6-6	TGTGCCAGCAGTTACGCGGGACTCGTCGACGAGCAGTACTTC	CASSYAGLVDEQYF
NA	TRBJ2-7	NA	TRBV7-8	TGTGCCAGCAGCTACCGACAGTCCGCCTACGAGCAGTACTTC	CASSYRQSAYEQYF
NA	TRBJ2-5	NA	TRBV28	TGTGCCAGCAAGGACTTCCAGGAGACCCAGTACTTC	CASKDFQETQYF
few	TRBJ2-5	NA	TRBV7-9	TGTGCCAGCAGCCGAGACAATGCGGAGACCCAGTACTTC	CASSRDNAETQYF
NA	TRBJ1-5	TRBD1	TRBV4-3	TGCGCCAGCAGCCAAAGACAGGGAGATCAGCCCCAGCATTTT	CASSQRQGDQPQHF
few	TRBJ2-7	TRBD1	TRBV6-1	TGTGCCAGCAGTGGAGGACAGGGCCCTTCCTACGAGCAGTACTTC	CASSGGQGPSYEQYF